The clone carrying this T cell receptor beta chain showed up just a few times. CDR1 and CDR2 from the germline V gene are SGHRS and YFSETQ. The CDR3 sequence is 13 residues long. Trimming cost V 3 bases and J 7 bases, with 11 bases left between them. Attached unique molecular identifiers marked individual cDNA molecules. TCRdb called the 5' RACE reads again in MiXCR, with one record for every CDR3 protein. This sample yields about 64,000 distinct CDR3 sequences, of which roughly 21% are seen a single time; more than 15% belongs to the top ten. The data derive from a study of early T cells in non-severe SARS-CoV-2 infection.

This TCR was recovered from an adult who was a healthcare worker with PCR-confirmed SARS-CoV-2 infection or an uninfected control (not recorded which). The chain carries TRBV5-1 and TRBJ2-1; possible D gene TRBD2, 5 bases. The input for sequencing was whole blood, taken at baseline. DNA of the CDR3: TGCGCCAGCAGCTGGGAGCGGCAGAATGAGCAGTTCTTC. It encodes CASSWERQNEQFF.